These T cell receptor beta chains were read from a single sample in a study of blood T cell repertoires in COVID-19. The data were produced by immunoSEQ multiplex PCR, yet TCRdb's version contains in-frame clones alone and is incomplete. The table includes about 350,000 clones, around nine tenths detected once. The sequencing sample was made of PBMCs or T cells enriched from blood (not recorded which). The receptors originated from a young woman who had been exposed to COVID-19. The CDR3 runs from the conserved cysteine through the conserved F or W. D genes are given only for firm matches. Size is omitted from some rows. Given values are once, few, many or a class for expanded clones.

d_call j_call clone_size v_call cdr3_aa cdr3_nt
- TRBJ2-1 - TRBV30 CAWSEGLREQFF TGTGCCTGGAGTGAAGGACTTCGGGAGCAGTTCTTC
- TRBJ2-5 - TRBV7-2 CASSLVLWAEETQYF TGTGCCAGCAGCTTAGTGTTGTGGGCAGAAGAGACCCAGTACTTC
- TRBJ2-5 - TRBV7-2 CASRQGIVETQYF TGTGCCAGCAGGCAGGGGATCGTGGAGACCCAGTACTTC
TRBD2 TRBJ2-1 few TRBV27 CASSLRTSGGNEQFF TGTGCCAGCAGTCTACGGACTAGCGGGGGAAATGAGCAGTTCTTC
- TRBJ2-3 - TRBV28 CASSFRRGGFDTQYF TGTGCCAGCAGTTTCCGCAGGGGCGGATTTGATACGCAGTATTTT
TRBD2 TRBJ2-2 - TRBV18 CASSPQTSGRYTGELFF TGTGCCAGCTCACCACAGACTAGCGGGAGATATACCGGGGAGCTGTTTTTT
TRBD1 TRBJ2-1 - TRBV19 CASSPGQNEQFF TGTGCCAGTAGTCCGGGACAGAATGAGCAGTTCTTC
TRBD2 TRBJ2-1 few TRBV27 CASSLSPAGGYEQFF TGTGCCAGCAGTTTATCCCCAGCGGGAGGTTATGAGCAGTTCTTC
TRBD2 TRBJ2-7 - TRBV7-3 CASSLEGTSGSYEQYF TGTGCCAGCAGCTTAGAGGGGACTAGCGGCAGTTACGAGCAGTACTTC
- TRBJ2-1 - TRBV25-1 CASRGREQFF TGTGCCAGCAGGGGGCGGGAGCAGTTCTTC
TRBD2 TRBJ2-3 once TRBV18 CASSPLGLAGEEGGTDTQYF TGTGCCAGCTCACCACTAGGACTAGCGGGAGAGGAGGGCGGCACAGATACGCAGTATTTT
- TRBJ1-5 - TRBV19 CASSIKSNQPQHF TGTGCCAGTAGTATTAAAAGCAATCAGCCCCAGCATTTT
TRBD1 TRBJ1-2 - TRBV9 CASSVKQGGHGYTF TGTGCCAGCAGCGTCAAACAGGGGGGACATGGCTACACCTTC
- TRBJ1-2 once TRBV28 CASSSYRDGYTF TGTGCCAGCAGTTCTTACAGGGATGGCTACACCTTC
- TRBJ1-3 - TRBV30 CAWSVQSSGNTIYF TGTGCCTGGAGTGTACAGAGCTCTGGAAACACCATATATTTT
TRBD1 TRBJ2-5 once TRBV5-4 CASSSGTGGQETQYF TGTGCCAGCAGCTCCGGGACAGGGGGTCAAGAGACCCAGTACTTC
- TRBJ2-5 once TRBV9 CASSAGTLGETQYF TGTGCCAGCAGCGCCGGGACACTAGGGGAGACCCAGTACTTC
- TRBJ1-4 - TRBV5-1 CASSLSIQGPNEKLFF TGCGCCAGCAGCCTAAGTATTCAGGGGCCTAATGAAAAACTGTTTTTT
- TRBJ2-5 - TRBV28 CAIGGTDLSQETQYF TGTGCCATCGGAGGGACAGACCTTTCTCAAGAGACCCAGTACTTC
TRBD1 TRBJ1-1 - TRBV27 CASGISDRARDTEAFF TGTGCCAGCGGAATCTCGGACAGGGCTCGGGACACTGAAGCTTTCTTT
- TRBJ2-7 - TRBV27 CASSLSARHEQYF TGTGCCAGCAGTTTATCGGCGAGGCACGAGCAGTACTTC
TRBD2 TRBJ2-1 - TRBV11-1 CASSPGLAVDEQFF TGTGCCAGCAGCCCGGGACTAGCTGTGGATGAGCAGTTCTTC
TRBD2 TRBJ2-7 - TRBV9 CASSVGGLAGDKGYEQYF TGTGCCAGCAGCGTAGGGGGCCTAGCGGGAGATAAAGGCTACGAGCAGTACTTC
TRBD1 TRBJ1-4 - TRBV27 CASRPTGQGNEKLFF TGTGCCAGCAGGCCCACGGGACAGGGAAATGAAAAACTGTTTTTT
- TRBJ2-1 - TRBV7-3 CASSLRAAGGFQFF TGTGCCAGCAGCTTAAGGGCCGCTGGAGGCTTCCAGTTCTTC
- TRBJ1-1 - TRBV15 CATSRTQYTEAFF TGTGCCACCAGCAGAACACAGTACACTGAAGCTTTCTTT
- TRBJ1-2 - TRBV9 CASSVGGAAYGYTF TGTGCCAGCAGCGTAGGCGGGGCAGCCTATGGCTACACCTTC
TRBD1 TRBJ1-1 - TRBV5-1 CASSSGQGGFTEAFF TGCGCCAGCAGCAGCGGACAGGGGGGCTTCACTGAAGCTTTCTTT
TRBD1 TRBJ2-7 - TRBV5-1 CASSPGTAYEQYF TGCGCCAGCAGCCCCGGGACAGCTTACGAGCAGTACTTC
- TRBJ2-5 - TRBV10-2 CASSIIGGETQYF TGCGCCAGCAGTATTATTGGGGGGGAGACCCAGTACTTC
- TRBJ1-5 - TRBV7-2 CASSLSAAGSAQHF TGTGCCAGCAGCTTGTCGGCCGCGGGTTCGGCCCAGCATTTT